This TCR beta chain appears in the sequencing data of a study of blood T cell repertoires in COVID-19. This clone was counted a single time. Germline values: CDR1 SGHTA, CDR2 FQGTGA. Deletions cut 4 bases from V and 3 bases from J, with 6 bases between. CDR3 length: 13 residues. The data were produced by immunoSEQ multiplex PCR, yet TCRdb's version contains in-frame clones alone and is incomplete. The sample includes about 47,000 clones, just under 70% seen only once; the top ten take roughly 6.3%. The TCR comes from an elderly man with acute or convalescent COVID-19. J is TRBJ2-2 and V is TRBV7-3, with no clear D. The sequenced material came from peripheral blood. As DNA, the CDR3 is TGTGCCAGCAGCTACGGTTACACCGGGGAGCTGTTTTTT. Translation: CASSYGYTGELFF. The full variable domain, in which reference TRBV7-3 and TRBJ2-2 provide the parts outside the CDR3, is GAGVSQTPSNKVTEKGKYVELRCDPISGHTALYWYRQSLGQGPEFLIYFQGTGAADDSGLPNDRFFAVRPEGSVSTLKIQRTERGDSAVYLCASSYGYTGELFFGEGSRLTVL.